These 19 T cell receptor beta chains were all obtained from the same sample, sequenced in a study of CD8 T cells in Susac syndrome. An amount of RNA that ranged from roughly 0.45 to 1 ug was reverse transcribed with random hexamers. TCRdb re-called the immunoSEQ multiplex PCR reads with MiXCR, one entry per CDR3 protein. The sample lists roughly 150,000 distinct CDR3 sequences, around 95% seen once, with roughly 0.2% in the top ten. Input material: CD8+ T cells from PBMCs. All receptors derive from a human donor with Susac syndrome.

The V call is TRBV7-2, the J call TRBJ2-7, with 8 bases that match TRBD2. This CDR3 is built from 14 residues. Germline CDR1 reads SGHTA; CDR2 reads FQGNSA. V was clipped by 4 bases and J by 2 bases; unmatched bases: 4. DNA for the CDR3: TGTGCCAGCAGCTCACCGGGACTAGCCTACGAGCAGTACTTC. Translating gives CASSSPGLAYEQYF.

The chain is built from TRBV9 and TRBJ1-1; possible D gene TRBD1, 5 bases. The CDR3 has 19 amino acids. The V end lost 3 bases, the J end lost 1 base, and 25 bases lay between the germline ends. Germline assignment: CDR1 SGDLS and CDR2 YYNGEE. The CDR3 sequence: CASSGESGTPSRRNTEAFF. DNA of the CDR3: TGTGCCAGCAGCGGAGAGTCCGGGACTCCATCCAGACGGAACACTGAAGCTTTCTTT.

CDR3 region: CASSVDAATSGIYEQYF. The CDR3 region has the DNA TGTGCCAGCAGCGTAGACGCAGCCACTAGCGGGATCTACGAGCAGTACTTC. The chain joins TRBV9 to TRBJ2-7; 10 positions agree with TRBD2. The V gene end was trimmed by 0 bases and the J gene end by 3 bases; junction bases not matched to a gene: 9. There are 17 residues in the CDR3. From germline, CDR1 is SGDLS and CDR2 YYNGEE.

The genes are TRBV11-2 and TRBJ2-7, with TRBD2 matching 7 bases. This CDR3 contains 15 residues. V trimming: 1 base; J trimming: 2 bases; junction bases outside the gene matches: 5. The germline V gene has CDR1 SGHAT and CDR2 FQNNGV. CDR3 in DNA: TGTGCCAGCAGCTTAGCTTGGGCGGGGGCCTACGAGCAGTACTTC. It translates to CASSLAWAGAYEQYF.

This chain joins TRBV27 and TRBJ2-7, with D hard to call. Germline V CDR1 and CDR2: MNHEY, SMNVEV (reference sequence). There are 15 residues in the CDR3. V dropped 1 base and J dropped 3 bases, with 13 bases sitting between them. CDR3 region: CASSLFGHPGYEQYF. The CDR3, as DNA: TGTGCCAGCAGTTTATTTGGGCACCCAGGCTACGAGCAGTACTTC.

The count of this clonotype is one. This chain links TRBV5-4 with TRBJ2-7; D is ambiguous. V lost 2 bases to trimming and J lost 4 bases, with 7 bases between them. The CDR3 runs 12 residues. Per germline, CDR1 SGHNT and CDR2 YYREEE (reference sequence). CDR3 in amino acids: CASSFSQYEQYF. CDR3 in DNA: TGTGCCAGCAGCTTCAGCCAATACGAGCAGTACTTC.

The chain combines TRBV4-1 with TRBJ2-1, with TRBD1 matching over 7 bases. Germline-derived CDR1 and CDR2 are MGHRA and YSYEKL. This CDR3 is 16 amino acids long. V gave up 0 bases and J gave up 4 bases; unmatched junction bases: 6. CDR3 nucleotides: TGCGCCAGCAGCCAAGATCCGGGACAGCTTTACAATGAGCAGTTCTTC. Translating gives CASSQDPGQLYNEQFF.

This clonotype came up a few times. The J gene is TRBJ1-2, the V gene TRBV19; D possibly corresponds to TRBD1 (5 bases). This CDR3 contains 12 residues. Germline V gene data show CDR1 as LNHDA and CDR2 as SQIVND (reference sequence). V lost 6 bases to trimming and J lost 3 bases, with 8 bases between them. The CDR3 is CASSRGDYGYTF. The CDR3 nucleotides are TGTGCCAGTAGCCGGGGGGACTATGGCTACACCTTC.

The chain employs TRBV5-1 and TRBJ2-7; D possibly corresponds to TRBD1 (6 bases). Trimming left V 1 base short and J 0 bases short, with 11 bases between. The CDR3 extends over 15 amino acids. Germline V gene sequence: CDR1 SGHRS, CDR2 YFSETQ. Here the CDR3 DNA reads TGCGCCAGCAGCTTGACCCCGGACAGCTCCTACGAGCAGTACTTC. This encodes CASSLTPDSSYEQYF.

This chain uses TRBV27 with TRBJ2-1; D gene uncertain. The germline V and J ends were trimmed by 2 bases and 9 bases, with 11 bases remaining between them. The CDR3 length is 13 residues. The V gene's germline CDR1 is MNHEY and CDR2 SMNVEV (reference sequence). The CDR3 DNA reads TGTGCCAGCAGTTTAGCCCTTTCCATTGAGCAGTTCTTC. This sequence encodes CASSLALSIEQFF.

The chain couples TRBV7-9 to TRBJ2-7, with 13 bases identical to TRBD2. The CDR3 totals 15 residues. Unmatched junction bases numbered 4, after V lost 5 bases and J lost 3 bases. The germline V gene encodes CDR1 SEHNR and CDR2 FQNEAQ (reference sequence). The DNA of the CDR3 is TGTGCCAGCAGCCCCTGGACTAGCGGGGGCTACGAGCAGTACTTC. Its translation: CASSPWTSGGYEQYF. The whole variable domain, filled in from reference TRBV7-9 and TRBJ2-7, reads DTGVSQNPRHKITKRGQNVTFRCDPISEHNRLYWYRQTLGQGPEFLTYFQNEAQLEKSRLLSDRFSAERPKGSFSTLEIQRTEQGDSAMYLCASSPWTSGGYEQYFGPGTRLTVT.

This clonotype has only a few counts. One end of the junction varies from germline; a read error may be responsible. V gene TRBV6-1 combines with J gene TRBJ2-1; no reliable D call. Per the germline V gene, CDR1 is MNHNS and CDR2 is SASEGT. This CDR3 comprises 8 residues. The CDR3 nucleotides are TGTGCCAGCAGTGAGTTGAGCTTC. Encoded protein: CASSELSF.

V is TRBV7-3 and J is TRBJ2-1, with 9 bases matching TRBD2. Trimming took 4 bases from V and 7 from J; bases not matched to a gene: 5. CDR1 is SGHTA, CDR2 FQGTGA, per germline. The CDR3 sequence is 14 residues long. In DNA form, the CDR3 reads TGTGCCAGCAGCTGGGTAGCGGGAGAGAATGAGCAGTTCTTC. This encodes CASSWVAGENEQFF.

V is TRBV9 and J is TRBJ2-7, with D maybe TRBD1 (5 bases). Trimming shortened V by 0 bases and J by 3 bases, and 10 bases separated the two germline ends. The CDR3 is 14 amino acids. In germline, CDR1 is SGDLS, CDR2 YYNGEE. This chain's CDR3 is CASSVAWGLYEQYF. The DNA of the CDR3 is TGTGCCAGCAGCGTAGCATGGGGCCTCTACGAGCAGTACTTC. Drawing the rest from reference TRBV9 and TRBJ2-7, the complete variable domain is DSGVTQTPKHLITATGQRVTLRCSPRSGDLSVYWYQQSLDQGLQFLIQYYNGEERAKGNILERFSAQQFPDLHSELNLSSLELGDSALYFCASSVAWGLYEQYFGPGTRLTVT.

The CDR3 DNA follows: TGTGCCAGCAGTTCCGCGGGAGGCATCCTCAATGAGCAGTTCTTC. Its protein is CASSSAGGILNEQFF. The V call is TRBV27, the J call TRBJ2-1, with 8 bases lining up with TRBD2. CDR1 is MNHEY and CDR2 is SMNVEV in the germline V gene (reference sequence). The CDR3 is 15 residues long. Trimming cost V 4 bases and J 6 bases; bases outside gene matches: 8.

The chain recombines TRBV6-1 with TRBJ2-7, with 9 bases identical to TRBD2. Germline V gene lookup returns CDR1 MNHNS and CDR2 SASEGT. V was pared by 3 bases and J by 2 bases, with 5 bases of the junction left unmatched. This CDR3 comprises 15 residues. CDR3: CASSEGLATPYEQYF. CDR3 coding DNA: TGTGCCAGCAGTGAGGGACTAGCTACCCCCTACGAGCAGTACTTC.

The rearrangement uses TRBV18 and TRBJ2-1, with 8 bases that match TRBD2. This CDR3 region has 14 residues. Germline lookup yields CDR1 KGHSH and CDR2 LQKENI. J gave up 9 bases and V 3 bases, and 7 bases lay outside the gene matches. The CDR3 DNA reads TGTGCCAGCTCACCCCCCAGCGGGAGTTTTGAGCAGTTCTTC. Encoded protein: CASSPPSGSFEQFF.

V is TRBV7-9 and J is TRBJ1-2; D gene uncertain. V dropped 4 bases and J dropped 3 bases, with 6 bases sitting between them. The germline V gene has CDR1 SEHNR and CDR2 FQNEAQ (reference sequence). The CDR3 is 12 amino acids. The CDR3 loop is CASSSSYYGYTF. Here the CDR3 DNA reads TGTGCCAGCAGCTCATCGTACTATGGCTACACCTTC. Full variable domain (remainder filled in from reference TRBV7-9 and TRBJ1-2): DTGVSQNPRHKITKRGQNVTFRCDPISEHNRLYWYRQTLGQGPEFLTYFQNEAQLEKSRLLSDRFSAERPKGSFSTLEIQRTEQGDSAMYLCASSSSYYGYTFGSGTRLTVV.

The chain links TRBV7-9 to TRBJ2-1; D might be TRBD2 (6 bases). This CDR3 contains 12 residues. Germline loops: CDR1 SEHNR, CDR2 FQNEAQ (reference sequence). V shed 5 bases and J shed 7 bases, with 9 bases lying between them. The CDR3 DNA is TGTGCCAGCAGCCCAGGGAGGAATGAGCAGTTCTTC. Its protein product is CASSPGRNEQFF.